Each of the 25 T cell receptor beta chains below was sequenced from the same sample in a study of blood T cell repertoires in COVID-19. Profiling relied on immunoSEQ multiplex PCR, and the TCRdb table lists in-frame clones only, not all of them. The table has some 220,000 clones, roughly nine tenths seen once. Sequenced: PBMCs or T cells enriched from blood (not recorded which). The receptors stem from a woman aged 18-30 years in a cohort exposed to, infected with or recovered from COVID-19 (not recorded which).

The V call is TRBV11-2, the J call TRBJ2-3, with TRBD2 matching 8 bases. J gave up 4 bases and V 4 bases, and 4 bases lay outside the gene matches. Germline CDR1 is SGHAT and CDR2 is FQNNGV. There are 14 residues in the CDR3. In DNA, the CDR3 is TGTGCCAGCAGCTCGGGGGGGGCGGCAGATACGCAGTATTTT. The encoded protein is CASSSGGAADTQYF.

The rearrangement uses TRBV19 and TRBJ2-3, with 12 bases identical to TRBD2. With V trimmed by 7 bases and J by 4 bases, 12 bases remained unmatched. CDR1 is LNHDA and CDR2 is SQIVND in the germline V gene (reference sequence). This CDR3 comprises 17 residues. The CDR3 sequence: CASTHGASGRVADTQYF. The CDR3 bases are TGTGCCAGTACTCACGGGGCTAGCGGGAGGGTGGCAGATACGCAGTATTTT.

The rearrangement joins TRBV6-6 to TRBJ1-2; tentative D call: TRBD1 (6 bases). The CDR3 covers 13 residues. The V end lost 2 bases, the J end lost 7 bases, and 11 bases lay between the germline ends. Germline lookup yields CDR1 MNHNY and CDR2 SVGAGI (reference sequence). CDR3: CASSYLQGSGYTF. The CDR3 DNA follows: TGTGCCAGCAGTTACCTACAGGGCAGTGGCTACACCTTC.

The chain uses TRBV27 and TRBJ1-6; perhaps TRBD1 as D (5 bases). The V gene lost 4 bases and the J gene lost 9 bases, with 10 bases spanning the gap. Germline V gene data show CDR1 as MNHEY and CDR2 as SMNVEV (reference sequence). The CDR3 has 13 residues. The CDR3 is CASSSREGSPLHF. Here the CDR3 DNA reads TGTGCCAGCAGTTCCAGGGAGGGTTCACCCCTCCACTTT.

The rearrangement joins TRBV5-1 to TRBJ2-1, with 9 bases identical to TRBD2. This CDR3 region has 16 residues. From germline, CDR1 is SGHRS and CDR2 YFSETQ. V lost 7 bases, J lost 4 bases, and 12 bases stayed unmatched. The CDR3 is CASWPRASGAYNEQFF. The CDR3 nucleotides are TGCGCCAGCTGGCCCCGGGCTAGCGGGGCATACAATGAGCAGTTCTTC.

The chain uses TRBV5-4 and TRBJ1-1, with 8 nucleotides matching TRBD1. The CDR3 spans 15 residues. The germline V gene encodes CDR1 SGHNT and CDR2 YYREEE (reference sequence). V shed 7 bases and J 0 bases; nucleotides not matched to a gene: 8. The CDR3 protein is CASSRGREMNTEAFF. CDR3 in DNA: TGTGCCAGCTCCAGGGGGCGCGAGATGAACACTGAAGCTTTCTTT.

CDR3 nucleotides: TGCGCCAGCAGCTTGGAGTCCAGCGGGGGGGGCAATGAGCAGTTCTTC. This translates into CASSLESSGGGNEQFF. The chain uses TRBV5-1 and TRBJ2-1; 10 bases are a match to TRBD2. Trimming took 0 bases from V and 6 from J; bases not matched to a gene: 6. The CDR3 spans 16 residues. Per the germline V gene, CDR1 is SGHRS and CDR2 is YFSETQ.

V is TRBV9 and J is TRBJ2-1; TRBD2 matches 7 bases. The V gene's germline CDR1 is SGDLS and CDR2 YYNGEE. There are 17 residues in the CDR3. The V gene end was trimmed by 4 bases and the J gene end by 3 bases; junction bases not matched to a gene: 13. DNA for the CDR3: TGTGCCAGCAGCCCCCGTTCTAGTGGGGAGGGCTACAATGAGCAGTTCTTC. Protein sequence: CASSPRSSGEGYNEQFF. The whole variable domain, remainder taken from reference TRBV9 and TRBJ2-1, is DSGVTQTPKHLITATGQRVTLRCSPRSGDLSVYWYQQSLDQGLQFLIQYYNGEERAKGNILERFSAQQFPDLHSELNLSSLELGDSALYFCASSPRSSGEGYNEQFFGPGTRLTVL.

Comments on this clone: One junction end does not reproduce the germline sequence, and a read error may be involved. The chain joins TRBV14 to TRBJ2-2; possibly TRBD2 for D (5 bases). This CDR3 contains 15 residues. Germline V gives CDR1 SGHDN, CDR2 FVKESK. CDR3 bases: TGTGCCAGCAGCCAGGCAGTCGGGAACCCCGGGGAGCTGTTTTTT. Translation: CASSQAVGNPGELFF. The whole variable domain, filled in from reference TRBV14 and TRBJ2-2, reads EAGVTQFPSHSVIEKGQTVTLRCDPISGHDNLYWYRRVMGKEIKFLLHFVKESKQDESGMPNNRFLAERTGGTYSTLKVQPAELEDSGVYFCASSQAVGNPGELFFGEGSRLTVL.

The chain joins TRBV9 to TRBJ2-3; D perhaps matches TRBD2 (6 bases). Germline loops: CDR1 SGDLS, CDR2 YYNGEE. The V end was cut by 3 bases, the J end by 3 bases, with 11 bases between. The CDR3 totals 14 residues. The CDR3 DNA reads TGTGCCAGCAGCGGGAGTGGGAGGACAGATACGCAGTATTTT. Amino acids: CASSGSGRTDTQYF.

This chain links TRBV2 with TRBJ2-7, with D maybe TRBD1 (5 bases). The CDR3 runs 14 residues. Germline assignment: CDR1 SNHLY and CDR2 FYNNEI. Deletions cut 4 bases from V and 6 bases from J, with 16 bases between. For the CDR3, the DNA is TGTGCCAGCAGTGCAGGGTCTATGAGTCTCGAGCAGTACTTC. Its protein is CASSAGSMSLEQYF.

This sequence joins TRBV27 and TRBJ2-7; the match to TRBD1 covers 9 bases. Germline lookup yields CDR1 MNHEY and CDR2 SMNVEV (reference sequence). Unmatched junction bases numbered 9, after V lost 6 bases and J lost 3 bases. The CDR3 sequence is 15 residues long. The CDR3 coding sequence is TGTGCCAGCAGCACTTCCGGGACAGGGAACTACGAGCAGTACTTC. It translates to CASSTSGTGNYEQYF.

This clone came up many times. The same CDR3 can be traced to other DNA sequences in this sample. This chain uses TRBV27 with TRBJ2-5, with D possibly matching TRBD2 (7 bases). Germline CDR1 reads MNHEY; CDR2 reads SMNVEV (reference sequence). The CDR3 covers 13 residues. Trimming removed 5 bases from V and 5 bases from J, with 12 bases in between. This chain's CDR3 is CASSRGGWETQYF. CDR3 DNA sequence: TGTGCCAGCAGTAGGGGGGGGTGGGAGACCCAGTACTTC.

This clone showed up just once. The chain carries TRBV21-1 and TRBJ1-3. TRBV21-1 is a pseudogene segment. The CDR3 consists of 18 residues. The CDR3 DNA is TGTGCCAGCAGCAAAGAGGGGCAGGGAAGGGGAGGGGGAAACACCATATATTTT. The encoded protein is CASSKEGQGRGGGNTIYF.

The chain has TRBV27 and TRBJ1-2; maybe TRBD1 (6 bases). Trimming removed 4 bases from V and 0 bases from J, with 18 bases in between. The CDR3 sequence is 17 residues long. CDR1 and CDR2 from the germline V gene are MNHEY and SMNVEV (reference sequence). CDR3: CASSSTLGQPTNYGYTF. The CDR3 DNA sequence: TGTGCCAGCAGTTCCACCCTCGGACAGCCGACTAACTATGGCTACACCTTC.

In its sample, this clone was seen once. V and J are TRBV7-3 and TRBJ2-3; 12 bases are a match to TRBD2. The V gene's germline CDR1 is SGHTA and CDR2 FQGTGA. With 5 bases clipped from V and 2 bases from J, the junction kept 11 bases outside the gene matches. The CDR3 totals 18 residues. CDR3 DNA sequence: TGTGCCAGCAGCCAGAGGCTAGCGGGGGGGCGGATCACAGATACGCAGTATTTT. Translating it yields CASSQRLAGGRITDTQYF.

The V gene is TRBV2, the J gene TRBJ2-5; weak D call: TRBD1 (7 bases). Trimming took 1 base from V and 5 from J, leaving 17 bases between them. Germline lookup yields CDR1 SNHLY and CDR2 FYNNEI. The CDR3 runs to 16 residues. Here the CDR3 reads CASSEEEGAREETQYF. CDR3 DNA sequence: TGTGCCAGCAGTGAAGAGGAGGGGGCACGAGAGGAGACCCAGTACTTC.

This clone was counted only a few times. This chain uses TRBV2 with TRBJ1-2; 9 bases are a match to TRBD1. Per the germline V gene, CDR1 is SNHLY and CDR2 is FYNNEI. The CDR3 loop spans 14 amino acids. Trimming removed 6 bases from V and 4 bases from J; junction bases left unmatched: 6. The CDR3 region has the DNA TGTGCCAGCAGCCTACAGGGGGCGTTCTATGGCTACACCTTC. This translates into CASSLQGAFYGYTF.

The rearrangement uses TRBV5-1 and TRBJ2-1; weak D call: TRBD2 (7 bases). Germline V lookup: CDR1 SGHRS, CDR2 YFSETQ. The CDR3 loop spans 15 amino acids. The V end was cut by 4 bases, the J end by 6 bases, with 17 bases between. The CDR3 sequence is CASSPGAGVSNEQFF. The CDR3 DNA is TGCGCCAGCAGCCCAGGGGCGGGAGTATCCAATGAGCAGTTCTTC.

This clone was seen a handful of times. The gene calls are TRBV5-6 and TRBJ2-3; 9 bases map to TRBD2. This CDR3 is built from 15 residues. In germline, CDR1 is SGHDT, CDR2 YYEEEE. The J segment lost 6 bases and the V segment lost 4 bases, leaving 9 bases of the junction unmatched. The CDR3 bases are TGTGCCAGCAGCGTCGATAGCGGGAGATGGGATACGCAGTATTTT. Translating gives CASSVDSGRWDTQYF.

V gene TRBV7-2 combines with J gene TRBJ2-1; D ambiguous. The ends were cut back, 5 bases at V and 5 bases at J, with 16 bases in the middle. CDR1 SGHTA and CDR2 FQGNSA come from the germline V gene. There are 15 residues in the CDR3. CDR3 region: CASSMQALNDNEQFF. In nucleotides, the CDR3 is TGTGCCAGCAGCATGCAAGCGCTCAATGACAATGAGCAGTTCTTC.

The V call is TRBV6-1, the J call TRBJ1-2; no definite D call. This CDR3 region has 14 residues. V was shortened by 0 bases and J by 5 bases, with 10 bases between the two germline ends. Germline lookup yields CDR1 MNHNS and CDR2 SASEGT. The CDR3 DNA reads as TGTGCCAGCAGTGAAGCGCGCGGAGATTATGGCTACACCTTC. As protein: CASSEARGDYGYTF.

CDR3 in amino acids: CASSLTGGTEAFF. CDR3 in DNA: TGTGCCAGCAGCCTGACAGGGGGCACTGAAGCTTTCTTT. The V and J genes are TRBV11-3 and TRBJ1-1, with 9 bases aligning to TRBD1. This CDR3 comprises 13 residues. From germline, CDR1 is SGHNT and CDR2 YENEEA. Trimming cost V 5 bases and J 4 bases; bases outside gene matches: 2.

This sequence joins TRBV5-4 and TRBJ1-2; 9 nucleotides align to TRBD1. This CDR3 is built from 14 residues. Germline V gene lookup returns CDR1 SGHNT and CDR2 YYREEE (reference sequence). With V trimmed by 4 bases and J by 2 bases, 3 bases remained unmatched. For the CDR3, the DNA is TGTGCCAGCAGCACGGGACAGGGCAACTATGGCTACACCTTC. This codes for CASSTGQGNYGYTF.

This clone has more than one count but fewer than ten. The rearrangement links TRBV5-6 to TRBJ2-7, with 11 bases lining up with TRBD1. Germline CDR1 and CDR2: SGHDT and YYEEEE. CDR3 length: 14 amino acids. J was trimmed by 2 bases and V by 7 bases; bases with no gene match: 5. This CDR3 reads CASLGTGGAYEQYF. In DNA form, the CDR3 reads TGTGCCAGCTTGGGGACAGGGGGGGCCTACGAGCAGTACTTC.